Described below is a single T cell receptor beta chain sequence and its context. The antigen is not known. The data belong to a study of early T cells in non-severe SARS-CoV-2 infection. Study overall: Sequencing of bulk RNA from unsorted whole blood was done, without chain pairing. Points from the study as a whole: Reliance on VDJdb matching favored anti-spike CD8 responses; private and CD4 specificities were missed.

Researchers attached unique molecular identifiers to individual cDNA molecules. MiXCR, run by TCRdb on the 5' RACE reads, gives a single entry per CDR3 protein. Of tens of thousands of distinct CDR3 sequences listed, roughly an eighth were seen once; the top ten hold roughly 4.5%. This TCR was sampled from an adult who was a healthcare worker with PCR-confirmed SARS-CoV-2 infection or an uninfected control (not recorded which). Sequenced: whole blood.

The CDR3 loop is CATSRGILATNEKLFF. CDR3 DNA: TGTGCCACCAGCAGAGGGATCCTCGCAACTAATGAAAAACTGTTTTTT. The chain joins TRBV15 to TRBJ1-4; D uncertain. V was trimmed by 1 base and J by 0 bases, leaving 9 bases between them. Germline CDR1 is LNHNV and CDR2 is YYDKDF (reference sequence). The CDR3 totals 16 residues. Combining the CDR3 with reference TRBV15 and TRBJ1-4 gives the whole variable domain DAMVIQNPRYQVTQFGKPVTLSCSQTLNHNVMYWYQQKSSQAPKLLFHYYDKDFNNEADTPDNFQSRRPNTSFCFLDIRSPGLGDTAMYLCATSRGILATNEKLFFGSGTQLSVL.